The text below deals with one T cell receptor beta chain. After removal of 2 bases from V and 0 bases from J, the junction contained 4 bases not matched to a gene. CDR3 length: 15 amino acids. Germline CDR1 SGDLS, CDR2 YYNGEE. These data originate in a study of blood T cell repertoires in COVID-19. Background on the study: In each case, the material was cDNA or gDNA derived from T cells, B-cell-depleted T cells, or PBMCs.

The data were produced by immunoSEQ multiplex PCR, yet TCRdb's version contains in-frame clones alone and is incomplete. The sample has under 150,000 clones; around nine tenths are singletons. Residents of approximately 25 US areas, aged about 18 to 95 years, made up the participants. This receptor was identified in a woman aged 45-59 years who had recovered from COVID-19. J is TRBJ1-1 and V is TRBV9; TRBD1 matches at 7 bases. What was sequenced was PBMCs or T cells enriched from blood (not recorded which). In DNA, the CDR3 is TGTGCCAGCAGCGTGACAGGGAGCATGAACACTGAAGCTTTCTTT. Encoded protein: CASSVTGSMNTEAFF.